This T cell receptor beta chain was obtained from a study of cytomegalovirus exposure and HLA in healthy donors. Study findings and constraints: In a later analysis, a missense DCLRE1C variant was linked to TCR beta V- and J-gene trimming. In vitro confirmation showed a few CMV-associated chains to be CMV antigen specific.

This clone showed up just once. Its antigen remains unidentified. Per the germline V gene, CDR1 is SGHTA and CDR2 is FQGNSA. V lost 5 bases to trimming and J lost 5 bases; unmatched junction nucleotides: 13. The CDR3 is 16 residues long. The PCR contained 60 Vbeta and 13 Jbeta primers. Data came from immunoSEQ multiplex PCR; TCRdb stores just in-frame clones and leaves some out. The profile shows 90,000 to 130,000 clones, almost 70% of them singletons. This sequence originates from a man under 40 in good health and CMV-seropositive. The sample was PBMCs. The J gene is TRBJ2-5, the V gene TRBV7-2; 8 bases are a match to TRBD1. The CDR3 reads CASSPGGQVGLETQYF. CDR3 nucleotide sequence: TGTGCCAGCAGCCCAGGGGGCCAAGTGGGGTTGGAGACCCAGTACTTC. Full variable domain (outside the CDR3, taken from reference TRBV7-2 and TRBJ2-5): GAGVSQSPSNKVTEKGKDVELRCDPISGHTALYWYRQSLGQGLEFLIYFQGNSAPDKSGLPSDRFSAERTGGSVSTLTIQRTQQEDSAVYLCASSPGGQVGLETQYFGPGTRLLVL.